Each of the 22 T cell receptor beta chains below was sequenced from the same sample in a study of patients and donors after allogeneic stem cell transplantation (dated by TCRdb to 2018 to 2021). The library came from RT-PCR. Sequencer: NextSeq 550. Starting from the raw public reads, TCRdb applied fastp trimming at Q25, assembled clones with MiXCR and retained in-frame beta chains. Rows with a matching CDR3 protein are joined into one entry that keeps the most common DNA and genes. The sample table holds 150,000 to 250,000 distinct CDR3 sequences, of which around two fifths were seen once. The ten largest clonotypes hold 33% of the sample. Specimen: blood, either unsorted or a sorted T cell fraction (not recorded which). These receptors all come from a human donor who was either an allogeneic HSCT recipient or a stem cell or donor lymphocyte infusion donor (not recorded which). It is not recorded whose cells these are; they may come from a transplant donor.

The gene calls are TRBV6-1 and TRBJ1-1, with TRBD1 identical over 8 bases. This CDR3 comprises 15 residues. Germline V gene sequence: CDR1 MNHNS, CDR2 SASEGT. With 5 bases clipped from V and 8 bases from J, the junction kept 13 bases outside the gene matches. The CDR3 region has the DNA TGTGCCAGCAGTATGCCGGGACAGGTAAATAACGAAGCTTTCTTT. As protein: CASSMPGQVNNEAFF.

The chain recombines TRBV7-2 with TRBJ1-1; the D gene is possibly TRBD1 (5 bases). This CDR3 contains 14 residues. In germline, CDR1 is SGHTA, CDR2 FQGNSA. Deletions cut 5 bases from V and 0 bases from J, with 10 bases between. As DNA, the CDR3 is TGTGCCAGCAGCCCGGACACGATGAACACTGAAGCTTTCTTT. It yields the protein CASSPDTMNTEAFF.

The chain employs TRBV29-1 and TRBJ2-7; 9 bases agree with TRBD1. The CDR3 extends over 14 amino acids. Germline loops: CDR1 SQVTM, CDR2 ANQGSEA. The ends lost 5 bases at V and 2 bases at J; junction bases unmatched: 7. CDR3 coding DNA: TGCAGCGTTCCCGGGACAGGGACAGCCTACGAGCAGTACTTC. Its translation is CSVPGTGTAYEQYF.

V usage is TRBV19 and J usage is TRBJ2-2; D possibly uses TRBD1 or TRBD2 (5 bases each). Germline CDR1 is LNHDA and CDR2 is SQIVND (reference sequence). The CDR3 covers 15 residues. Trimming cost V 1 base and J 0 bases, with 6 bases left between them. The CDR3 nucleotides are TGTGCCAGTAGTATAGCGGGGCCGAACACCGGGGAGCTGTTTTTT. This translates into CASSIAGPNTGELFF.

The gene calls are TRBV9 and TRBJ2-1, with 13 bases aligning to TRBD2. V was pared by 3 bases and J by 1 base, with 1 base of the junction left unmatched. Germline V gene data show CDR1 as SGDLS and CDR2 as YYNGEE. This CDR3 region has 16 residues. The CDR3 sequence: CASSGLAGGSYNEQFF. CDR3 DNA: TGTGCCAGCAGCGGACTAGCGGGAGGTTCCTACAATGAGCAGTTCTTC.

V is TRBV20-1 and J is TRBJ1-1, with a tentative D call TRBD1 (5 bases). This CDR3 has 14 amino acids. The germline CDR1 and CDR2 sequences are DFQATT and SNEGSKA (reference sequence). Trimming shortened V by 2 bases and J by 4 bases, and 14 bases separated the two germline ends. CDR3 nucleotide sequence: TGCAGTGCTAGATCCCTTGACAGCGGCACTGAAGCTTTCTTT. Translation: CSARSLDSGTEAFF.

The sample holds one count of this clonotype. The rearrangement links TRBV15 to TRBJ1-1; D is ambiguous. V was clipped by 8 bases and J by 1 base, with 11 bases between them. Germline assignment: CDR1 LNHNV and CDR2 YYDKDF (reference sequence). The CDR3 has 13 amino acids. The CDR3 protein is CATEPSPNTEAFF. The CDR3, as DNA: TGTGCCACCGAACCGTCCCCGAACACTGAAGCTTTCTTT.

In its sample, this clonotype was seen a few times. CDR3 sequence: CASSPGTGRRGYTF. The CDR3, as DNA: TGTGCCAGCAGTCCCGGGACAGGGCGTCGGGGCTACACCTTC. The chain has TRBV12-3 or TRBV12-4 and TRBJ1-2, with 9 nucleotides matching TRBD1. The CDR3 runs 14 residues. Germline trimming cut 5 bases from V and 8 bases from J; bases unmatched to any gene: 9.

The chain recombines TRBV7-9 with TRBJ2-7; no clear D. The CDR3 spans 11 residues. Germline CDR1 reads SEHNR; CDR2 reads FQNEAQ (reference sequence). V lost 5 bases and J 3 bases, leaving 5 bases between the germline ends. Here the CDR3 DNA reads TGTGCCAGCAGCGTAAACTACGAGCAGTACTTC. This codes for CASSVNYEQYF.

The chain has TRBV20-1 and TRBJ1-6; no clear D gene. The CDR3 loop spans 16 amino acids. Trimming cost V 4 bases and J 3 bases, with 16 bases left between them. Germline-derived CDR1 and CDR2 are DFQATT and SNEGSKA (reference sequence). The CDR3 DNA sequence: TGCAGTGCTAATTCCGATGGTCGGCTCTATAATTCACCCCTCCACTTT. Amino acid sequence: CSANSDGRLYNSPLHF.

The chain has TRBV20-1 and TRBJ2-5; TRBD1 matches 8 bases. The CDR3 is made up of 12 amino acids. The junction had 4 bases not matched to a gene; V was cut back by 5 bases and J by 5 bases. Germline-derived CDR1 and CDR2 are DFQATT and SNEGSKA (reference sequence). The CDR3 region has the DNA TGCAGTGCTTACAGGGGGTCGGAGACCCAGTACTTC. This encodes CSAYRGSETQYF.

This clonotype showed up just a few times. This chain joins TRBV28 and TRBJ2-2, with a tentative D call TRBD2 (5 bases). CDR1 is MDHEN, CDR2 SYDVKM, per germline. The CDR3 loop spans 18 amino acids. Trimming pared 5 bases from V and 1 base from J, leaving 20 bases between. CDR3 region: CASSVPPWGELNTGELFF. The CDR3 nucleotides are TGTGCCAGCAGTGTCCCCCCTTGGGGAGAACTGAACACCGGGGAGCTGTTTTTT.

This clonotype has only a few counts. The rearrangement uses TRBV7-6 and TRBJ2-1, with D maybe TRBD2 (5 bases). The CDR3 spans 16 residues. In germline, CDR1 is SGHVS, CDR2 FNYEAQ. Deletions cut 3 bases from V and 5 bases from J, with 17 bases between. DNA of the CDR3: TGTGCCAGCAGCTTTACGACTAACCCGCGTGACAATGAGCAGTTCTTC. This codes for CASSFTTNPRDNEQFF.

This chain links TRBV2 with TRBJ1-6; 9 bases are a match to TRBD1. The CDR3 runs 16 residues. V shed 6 bases and J 7 bases; nucleotides not matched to a gene: 10. Germline V CDR1 and CDR2: SNHLY, FYNNEI. The CDR3 DNA is TGTGCCAGCAGGGACGGGACAGGGTTGACCAATTCACCCCTCCACTTT. This gives the protein CASRDGTGLTNSPLHF. Full variable domain (remainder filled in from reference TRBV2 and TRBJ1-6): EPEVTQTPSHQVTQMGQEVILRCVPISNHLYFYWYRQILGQKVEFLVSFYNNEISEKSEIFDDQFSVERPDGSNFTLKIRSTKLEDSAMYFCASRDGTGLTNSPLHFGNGTRLTVT.

The V and J genes are TRBV10-3 and TRBJ2-3; D is perhaps TRBD1 or TRBD2 (5 bases each). Germline V gene lookup returns CDR1 ENHRY and CDR2 SYGVKD. This CDR3 has 16 amino acids. Between the trimmed V and J ends, which lost 3 bases and 2 bases, there was a span of 15 bases. The CDR3 DNA follows: TGTGCCATCAGTGACTACCTGGGGGTGGCCACAGATACGCAGTATTTT. Translated, it gives CAISDYLGVATDTQYF.

The rearrangement links TRBV12-3 or TRBV12-4 to TRBJ2-3, with a weak D call TRBD2 (8 bases). Trimming left V 8 bases short and J 1 base short, with 22 bases between. The CDR3 is made up of 17 amino acids. The CDR3 bases are TGTGCCAGCTCCTCGAGGGGGCGAGCGGGAGGCACAGATACGCAGTATTTT. It codes for CASSSRGRAGGTDTQYF.

J is TRBJ1-6 and V is TRBV11-2; 8 nucleotides match TRBD1. Germline lookup yields CDR1 SGHAT and CDR2 FQNNGV. J lost 0 bases, V lost 5 bases, and 6 bases had no gene match. This CDR3 comprises 17 residues. In DNA form, the CDR3 reads TGTGCCAGCAGCCCTAGACAGGGGAGCTCCTATAATTCACCCCTCCACTTT. This codes for CASSPRQGSSYNSPLHF.

V and J are TRBV20-1 and TRBJ1-2; D not certain. Germline assignment: CDR1 DFQATT and CDR2 SNEGSKA (reference sequence). Deletions cut 3 bases from V and 4 bases from J, with 9 bases between. The CDR3 extends over 12 amino acids. CDR3 protein: CSARWTVYGYTF. CDR3 sequence (DNA): TGCAGTGCTAGGTGGACTGTCTATGGCTACACCTTC.

This chain joins TRBV2 and TRBJ2-1, with a possible D match to TRBD2 (5 bases). V lost 6 bases, J lost 1 base, and 19 bases lay in between. From germline, CDR1 is SNHLY and CDR2 FYNNEI. The CDR3 consists of 17 residues. Here the CDR3 reads CASSPLEAGPSYNEQFF. CDR3 coding DNA: TGTGCCAGCAGCCCCTTGGAGGCGGGTCCTTCCTACAATGAGCAGTTCTTC.

The V call is TRBV7-3, the J call TRBJ1-1; D is possibly TRBD1 (6 bases). Trimming took 5 bases from V and 0 from J, leaving 13 bases between them. Germline lookup yields CDR1 SGHTA and CDR2 FQGTGA. The CDR3 spans 15 residues. The CDR3 protein is CASSPTGGLNTEAFF. The CDR3 DNA reads TGTGCCAGCAGCCCTACGGGGGGGCTGAACACTGAAGCTTTCTTT.

This clonotype was picked up one time. The chain joins TRBV7-2 to TRBJ2-4; 7 nucleotides agree with TRBD1. The V segment lost 1 base and the J segment 5 bases; nucleotides outside the gene matches: 2. This CDR3 has 14 amino acids. Germline CDR1 SGHTA, CDR2 FQGNSA. CDR3 protein: CASSLVTGQNIQYF. DNA for the CDR3: TGTGCCAGCAGCTTAGTGACAGGGCAAAACATTCAGTACTTC.

The V gene is TRBV29-1, the J gene TRBJ1-6, with TRBD1 identical over 7 bases. This CDR3 is built from 13 residues. The germline V gene has CDR1 SQVTM and CDR2 ANQGSEA. V was pared by 4 bases and J by 8 bases, with 5 bases of the junction left unmatched. The CDR3 region has the DNA TGCAGCGTTGGGACAGGAGGAGATTCACCCCTCCACTTT. This sequence encodes CSVGTGGDSPLHF.